Following are 18 T cell receptor beta chains from one sample sequenced in a study of cytomegalovirus exposure and HLA in healthy donors. Primers for the PCR totalled 60 Vbeta and 13 Jbeta. Libraries were prepared by immunoSEQ multiplex PCR; TCRdb keeps only in-frame clonotypes and omits some of them. The sample carries some 140,000 clones, roughly 80% recorded once. The specimen sequenced was PBMCs. These receptor sequences come from a woman in her thirties or forties in good health and CMV-seronegative.

CDR3 residues: CASSLAGTASSRLVGQETQYF. CDR3 DNA: TGTGCCAGCAGCTTAGCGGGCACCGCTTCTTCTAGACTAGTAGGTCAAGAGACCCAGTACTTC. The genes are TRBV7-2 and TRBJ2-5; possible D gene TRBD2, 6 bases. The CDR3 contains 21 residues. V was clipped by 0 bases and J by 2 bases, with 28 bases between them. Germline values: CDR1 SGHTA, CDR2 FQGNSA.

This clone was found a few times. Germline and junction disagree at one end, which may indicate a read error. This CDR3 is also generated by other DNA sequences in the sample. The V gene is TRBV7-9, the J gene TRBJ2-5, with a tentative D call TRBD2 (5 bases). Germline CDR1 reads SEHNR; CDR2 reads FQNEAQ (reference sequence). The CDR3 covers 13 residues. CDR3 DNA: TGTGCCAGCAGCCTAGCTGCCGGAGAGACCCAGTACTTC. Its translation is CASSLAAGETQYF. Supplemented by reference TRBV7-9 and TRBJ2-5, the full variable domain reads DTGVSQNPRHKITKRGQNVTFRCDPISEHNRLYWYRQTLGQGPEFLTYFQNEAQLEKSRLLSDRFSAERPKGSFSTLEIQRTEQGDSAMYLCASSLAAGETQYFGPGTRLLVL.

This clone appeared a single time. This chain links TRBV5-4 with TRBJ1-1; TRBD1 might be the D (5 bases). The V gene lost 0 bases and the J gene lost 4 bases, with 13 bases spanning the gap. CDR3 length equals 15 residues. CDR1 is SGHNT, CDR2 YYREEE, per germline (reference sequence). The CDR3 spells CASSLGPNGGTEAFF. DNA of the CDR3: TGTGCCAGCAGCTTGGGACCTAACGGGGGCACTGAAGCTTTCTTT.

The chain is built from TRBV6-1 and TRBJ1-6; D is undetermined. The CDR3 length is 17 residues. Germline V gives CDR1 MNHNS, CDR2 SASEGT. Trimming took off 3 bases at V and 5 bases at J, with 17 bases between the two ends. The CDR3: CASSEGRRLDDNSPLHF. CDR3 bases: TGTGCCAGCAGTGAGGGCAGGCGCTTGGATGATAATTCACCCCTCCACTTT.

The CDR3 nucleotides read TGTGCCAGCAGCTTAGAGAGGGAAGTCAGAAACACTGAAGCTTTCTTT. As protein: CASSLEREVRNTEAFF. The chain uses TRBV11-3 and TRBJ1-1; D unclear. V lost 0 bases to trimming and J lost 2 bases, with 13 bases between them. The CDR3 has 16 residues. Germline values: CDR1 SGHNT, CDR2 YENEEA.

The chain carries TRBV11-3 and TRBJ1-2; possibly TRBD1 for D (5 bases). V was cut by 5 bases and J by 3 bases, with 13 bases left in between. The length of the CDR3 is 14 residues. Germline CDR1 SGHNT, CDR2 YENEEA. The CDR3 loop reads CASSPSLGDYGYTF. Here the CDR3 DNA reads TGTGCCAGCAGCCCGTCCTTAGGGGACTATGGCTACACCTTC. The full variable domain, completed using reference TRBV11-3 and TRBJ1-2, is EAGVVQSPRYKIIEKKQPVAFWCNPISGHNTLYWYLQNLGQGPELLIRYENEEAVDDSQLPKDRFSAERLKGVDSTLKIQPAELGDSAVYLCASSPSLGDYGYTFGSGTRLTVV.

This clone was found once. The chain combines TRBV6-5 with TRBJ2-3; 14 bases align to TRBD2. This CDR3 has 14 amino acids. Germline lookup yields CDR1 MNHEY and CDR2 SVGAGI. After removal of 2 bases from V and 11 bases from J, the junction contained 3 bases not matched to a gene. CDR3 loop: CASSYGTSGGKQYF. CDR3 DNA sequence: TGTGCCAGCAGTTACGGGACTAGCGGGGGCAAGCAGTATTTT.

This clone has just a few counts. This chain uses TRBV19 with TRBJ2-2; TRBD2 agrees at 15 bases. V shed 5 bases, J shed 3 bases, and the junction held 10 bases outside the gene matches. The CDR3 totals 19 residues. Per the germline V gene, CDR1 is LNHDA and CDR2 is SQIVND (reference sequence). The CDR3 sequence: CASSSGLAGGYRDTGELFF. CDR3 in DNA: TGTGCCAGTAGTTCAGGACTAGCGGGAGGGTATAGGGACACCGGGGAGCTGTTTTTT.

The chain's CDR3 is CASSIRIPGADTQYF. The CDR3 DNA sequence: TGCGCCAGCAGCATCCGCATCCCGGGGGCAGATACGCAGTATTTT. The J gene is TRBJ2-3, the V gene TRBV5-1, with D maybe TRBD2 (6 bases). The ends were cut back, 4 bases at V and 4 bases at J, with 16 bases in the middle. Per the germline V gene, CDR1 is SGHRS and CDR2 is YFSETQ. This CDR3 spans 15 amino acids.

This sequence joins TRBV27 and TRBJ1-1; D is unresolved. Germline V lookup: CDR1 MNHEY, CDR2 SMNVEV (reference sequence). This CDR3 region has 13 residues. Trimming left V 3 bases short and J 6 bases short, with 11 bases between. In DNA form, the CDR3 reads TGTGCCAGCAGTTTCCGGGGAGTCCCTGAAGCTTTCTTT. Its translation is CASSFRGVPEAFF.

The J gene is TRBJ2-7, the V gene TRBV30, with a tentative D call TRBD2 (6 bases). Trimming took 1 base from V and 2 from J, leaving 9 bases between them. Germline V gene lookup returns CDR1 GTSNPN and CDR2 SVGIG (reference sequence). The CDR3 length is 13 residues. CDR3 sequence: CAWSGGDAYEQYF. DNA for the CDR3: TGTGCCTGGAGTGGCGGGGACGCCTACGAGCAGTACTTC.

V is TRBV2 and J is TRBJ1-2, with 12 positions matching TRBD1. The V segment lost 6 bases and the J segment 7 bases; nucleotides outside the gene matches: 12. Per germline, CDR1 SNHLY and CDR2 FYNNEI. This CDR3 has 16 amino acids. The CDR3 nucleotides are TGTGCCAGCAGCACTCGACCGGGACAGGGGGCGGGTGGCTACACCTTC. This sequence encodes CASSTRPGQGAGGYTF.

The rearrangement uses TRBV13 and TRBJ2-3; TRBD2 matches at 13 bases. CDR1 is PRHDT, CDR2 FYEKMQ, per germline (reference sequence). V trimming: 5 bases; J trimming: 0 bases; junction bases outside the gene matches: 14. The CDR3 spans 20 residues. The CDR3 nucleotides read TGTGCCAGCAGCCTCCGGACTAGCGGGGGCCCTAGTTCTAGCACAGATACGCAGTATTTT. Residues: CASSLRTSGGPSSSTDTQYF.

The gene calls are TRBV11-1 and TRBJ1-1; D remains ambiguous. Germline V gene sequence: CDR1 SGHAT, CDR2 FQDESV (reference sequence). CDR3 length: 16 amino acids. V lost 2 bases and J lost 2, with 15 bases in between. DNA of the CDR3: TGTGCCAGCAGCTTAAGGCTAGGAAGCGGCAACACTGAAGCTTTCTTT. Residues: CASSLRLGSGNTEAFF.

This clone was observed a handful of times. This chain connects TRBV29-1 to TRBJ2-1; D remains unclear. Trimming took 6 bases from V and 0 from J, leaving 3 bases between them. Germline CDR1 is SQVTM and CDR2 is ANQGSEA. This CDR3 spans 11 amino acids. CDR3 residues: CSVGSYNEQFF. The CDR3 region has the DNA TGCAGCGTCGGCTCCTACAATGAGCAGTTCTTC.

V gene TRBV18 combines with J gene TRBJ2-5; 9 bases align to TRBD1. After removal of 3 bases from V and 1 base from J, the junction contained 3 bases not matched to a gene. CDR3 length: 15 amino acids. CDR1 is KGHSH and CDR2 is LQKENI in the germline V gene. The CDR3 nucleotides read TGTGCCAGCTCACCGGGACAGGGAATCCAAGAGACCCAGTACTTC. Translated: CASSPGQGIQETQYF.

This rearrangement joins TRBV5-4 to TRBJ2-3; perhaps TRBD2 as D (6 bases). Germline values: CDR1 SGHNT, CDR2 YYREEE (reference sequence). The CDR3 runs to 12 residues. Deletions cut 9 bases from V and 4 bases from J, with 12 bases between. CDR3: CATGPGADTQYF. The DNA for the CDR3 is TGTGCCACCGGCCCGGGAGCAGATACGCAGTATTTT.

The CDR3 reads CASGSGRDYGYTF. CDR3 in DNA: TGTGCCAGCGGATCAGGCAGGGACTATGGCTACACCTTC. The chain has TRBV5-4 and TRBJ1-2, with D tentatively TRBD1 (5 bases). The CDR3 spans 13 residues. Trimming cost V 7 bases and J 3 bases, with 13 bases left between them. CDR1 and CDR2 from the germline V gene are SGHNT and YYREEE (reference sequence).